Sequencing of this T cell receptor beta chain was carried out in a study of blood T cells in healthy people across ages. Overall study context: Template switching captured about one barcoded beta molecule per two T cells. Findings of the study overall: As naive T cell percentage varied, TCR beta diversity correlated strongly with it.

V was trimmed by 1 base and J by 4 bases, leaving 13 bases between them. The CDR3 spans 15 residues. Germline V gene data show CDR1 as SGHVS and CDR2 as FNYEAQ. Regarding this clonotype: The antigen remains unidentified.

Then a second PCR, running about 6 to 12 cycles, was carried out with a sample-barcoded 5' primer and a J-beta primer mix. A tag from a template-switch adaptor with 12 random nucleotides marked each cDNA molecule. Using its own MiXCR run on the 5' RACE reads, TCRdb lists one record per CDR3 protein. The repertoire consists of 600,000 or so distinct CDR3 sequences, with approximately 30% occurring once and the leading ten covering around a sixth. The draw of peripheral blood yielded around 10 milliliters from each donor. Sequenced material: blood. This chain uses TRBV7-6 with TRBJ2-5; D is possibly TRBD1 or TRBD2 (6 bases each). This sequence originates from a woman over 75 in good health. DNA for the CDR3: TGTGCCAGCAGCTTAGGGTCGGGGGCGGGAGAGACCCAGTACTTC. This gives the protein CASSLGSGAGETQYF.